This T cell receptor beta chain was found in a study of cytomegalovirus exposure and HLA in healthy donors. It was with 60 Vbeta and 13 Jbeta primers that the PCR ran. Here immunoSEQ multiplex PCR was the method, and the copy in TCRdb shows in-frame clones only, minus some. The sample gives around 130,000 clones, 80% of which show up once; 1% is in the top ten. Study results and limitations: Listed as cytomegalovirus-associated were 150 to 200 TCR beta chains.

This CDR3 has 15 residues. V shed 5 bases, J shed 4 bases, and the junction held 4 bases outside the gene matches. Germline values: CDR1 SGHVS, CDR2 FNYEAQ. This clone appeared a few times. What it binds is not known. This rearrangement joins TRBV7-6 to TRBJ2-1; 11 nucleotides match TRBD2. The sequence was obtained from a man aged 35-49 years in good health and CMV-seronegative. The sample consisted of PBMCs. CDR3 sequence (DNA): TGTGCCAGCAGCAAGGGACTAGCGGCTTACAATGAGCAGTTCTTC. Translating it yields CASSKGLAAYNEQFF.